This T cell receptor (beta chain) was found in a study of identical twins. The sample holds many counts of this clonotype. Each CDR3 protein is one row after TCRdb ran MiXCR on the 5' RACE reads. The sample yields 140,000 to 150,000 distinct CDR3 sequences, around 3.5% seen once. The CDR3 has 14 amino acids. CDR1 and CDR2 from the germline V gene are DFQATT and SNEGSKA (reference sequence). With V trimmed by 5 bases and J by 4 bases, 8 bases remained unmatched. The rearrangement links TRBV20-1 to TRBJ2-1; 7 bases are shared with TRBD2. This TCR was sampled from a man between 18 and 29 years old in good health. The sequenced material came from memory T cells sorted from blood. The CDR3 reads CSAQGASGYNEQFF. DNA for the CDR3: TGCAGTGCTCAAGGGGCTAGCGGTTACAATGAGCAGTTCTTC.